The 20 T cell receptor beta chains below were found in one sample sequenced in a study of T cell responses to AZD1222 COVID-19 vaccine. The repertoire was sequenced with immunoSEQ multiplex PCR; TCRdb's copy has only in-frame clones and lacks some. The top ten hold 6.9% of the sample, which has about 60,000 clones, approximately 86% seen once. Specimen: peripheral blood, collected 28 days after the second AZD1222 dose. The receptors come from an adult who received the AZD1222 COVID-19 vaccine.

CDR3 in DNA: TGTGCCAGCAGTTTAGGGACGCAGTATTTT. Residues: CASSLGTQYF. The V call is TRBV12-3 or TRBV12-4, the J call TRBJ2-3, with D unclear. Deletions cut 1 base from V and 9 bases from J, with 2 bases between. This CDR3 comprises 10 residues.

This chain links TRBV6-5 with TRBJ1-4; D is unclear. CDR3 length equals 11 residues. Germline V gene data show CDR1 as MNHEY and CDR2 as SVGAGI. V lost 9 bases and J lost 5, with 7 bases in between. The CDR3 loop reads CASCWNEKLFF. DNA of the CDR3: TGTGCCAGTTGTTGGAATGAAAAACTGTTTTTT.

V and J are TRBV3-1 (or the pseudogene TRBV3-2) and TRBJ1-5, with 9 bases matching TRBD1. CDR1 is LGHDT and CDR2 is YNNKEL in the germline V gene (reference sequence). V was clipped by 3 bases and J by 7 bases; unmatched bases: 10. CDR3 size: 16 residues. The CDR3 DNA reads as TGTGCCAGCAGCCACTCGGACAGGGGATTTGGACAGCCCCAGCATTTT. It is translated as CASSHSDRGFGQPQHF.

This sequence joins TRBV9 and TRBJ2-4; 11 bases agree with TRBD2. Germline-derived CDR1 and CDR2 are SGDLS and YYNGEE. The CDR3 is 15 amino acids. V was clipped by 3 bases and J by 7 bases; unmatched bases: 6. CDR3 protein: CASSELGLAGNIQYF. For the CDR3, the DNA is TGTGCCAGCAGCGAATTAGGACTAGCGGGCAACATTCAGTACTTC.

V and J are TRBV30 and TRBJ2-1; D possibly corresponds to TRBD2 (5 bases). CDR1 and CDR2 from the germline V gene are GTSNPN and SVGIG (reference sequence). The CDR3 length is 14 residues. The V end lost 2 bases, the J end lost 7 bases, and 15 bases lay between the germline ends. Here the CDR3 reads CAWSSLARGNEQFF. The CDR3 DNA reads TGTGCCTGGAGTTCACTCGCCCGCGGGAATGAGCAGTTCTTC.

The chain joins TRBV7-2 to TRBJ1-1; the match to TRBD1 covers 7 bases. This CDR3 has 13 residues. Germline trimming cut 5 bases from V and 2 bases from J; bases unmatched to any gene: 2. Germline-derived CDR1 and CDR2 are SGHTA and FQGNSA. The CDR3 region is CASSRQGNTEAFF. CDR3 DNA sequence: TGTGCCAGCAGCAGACAGGGCAACACTGAAGCTTTCTTT.

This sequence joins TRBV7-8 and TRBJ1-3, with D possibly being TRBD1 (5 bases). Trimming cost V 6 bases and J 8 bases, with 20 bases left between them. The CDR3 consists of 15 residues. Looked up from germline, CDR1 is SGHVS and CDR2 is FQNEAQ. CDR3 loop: CASSFDLGQGHTIYF. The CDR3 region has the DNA TGTGCCAGCAGTTTCGATCTGGGGCAAGGACACACCATATATTTT.

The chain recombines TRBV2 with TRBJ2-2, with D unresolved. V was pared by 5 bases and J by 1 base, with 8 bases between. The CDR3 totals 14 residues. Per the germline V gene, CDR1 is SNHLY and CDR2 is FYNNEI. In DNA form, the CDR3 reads TGTGCCAGCAGTCCTTGGGGGAACACCGGGGAGCTGTTTTTT. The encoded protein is CASSPWGNTGELFF.

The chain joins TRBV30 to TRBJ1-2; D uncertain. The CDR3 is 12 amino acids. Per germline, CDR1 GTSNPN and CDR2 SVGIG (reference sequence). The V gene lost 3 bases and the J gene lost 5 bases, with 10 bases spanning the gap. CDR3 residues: CAWRTGGYGYTF. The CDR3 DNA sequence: TGTGCCTGGAGAACCGGTGGGTATGGCTACACCTTC.

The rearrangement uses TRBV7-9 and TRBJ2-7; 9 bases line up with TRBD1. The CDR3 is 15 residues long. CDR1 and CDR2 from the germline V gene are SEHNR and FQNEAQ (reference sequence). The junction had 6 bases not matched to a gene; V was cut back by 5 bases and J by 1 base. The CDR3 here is CASSPRGQGSYEQYF. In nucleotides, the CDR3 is TGTGCCAGCAGCCCCCGGGGACAGGGTTCCTACGAGCAGTACTTC.

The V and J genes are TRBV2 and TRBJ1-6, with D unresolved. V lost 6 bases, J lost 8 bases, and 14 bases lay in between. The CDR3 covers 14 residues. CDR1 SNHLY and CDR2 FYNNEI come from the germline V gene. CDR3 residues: CASRGEGWHSPLHF. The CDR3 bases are TGTGCCAGCAGGGGAGAGGGTTGGCATTCACCCCTCCACTTT.

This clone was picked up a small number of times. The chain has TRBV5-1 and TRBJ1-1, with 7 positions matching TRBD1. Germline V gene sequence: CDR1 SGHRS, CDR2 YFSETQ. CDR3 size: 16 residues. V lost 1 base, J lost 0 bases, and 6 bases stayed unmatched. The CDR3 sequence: CASSLSGQIMNTEAFF. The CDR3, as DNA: TGCGCCAGCAGCTTGTCGGGACAGATCATGAACACTGAAGCTTTCTTT.

CDR3 sequence (DNA): TGTGCCAGCAGTTTGGGCGGGGTTGGGGAAAAACTGTTTTTT. This translates into CASSLGGVGEKLFF. The chain couples TRBV28 to TRBJ1-4; D ambiguous. The V gene's germline CDR1 is MDHEN and CDR2 SYDVKM. V was cut by 3 bases and J by 8 bases, with 13 bases left in between. This CDR3 region has 14 residues.

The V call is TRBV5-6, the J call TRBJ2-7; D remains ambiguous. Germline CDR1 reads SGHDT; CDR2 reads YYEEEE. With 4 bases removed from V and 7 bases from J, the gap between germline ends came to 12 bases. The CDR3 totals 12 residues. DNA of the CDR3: TGTGCCAGCAGCCGGTGGTGGGGTGAGCAGTACTTC. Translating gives CASSRWWGEQYF. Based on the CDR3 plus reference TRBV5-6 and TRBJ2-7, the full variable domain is DAGVTQSPTHLIKTRGQQVTLRCSPKSGHDTVSWYQQALGQGPQFIFQYYEEEERQRGNFPDRFSGHQFPNYSSELNVNALLLGDSALYLCASSRWWGEQYFGPGTRLTVT.

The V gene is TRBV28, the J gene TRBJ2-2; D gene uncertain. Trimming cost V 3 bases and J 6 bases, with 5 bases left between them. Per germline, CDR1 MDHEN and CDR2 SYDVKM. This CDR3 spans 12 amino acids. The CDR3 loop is CASSFIAGELFF. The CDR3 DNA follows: TGTGCCAGCAGTTTTATCGCCGGGGAGCTGTTTTTT.

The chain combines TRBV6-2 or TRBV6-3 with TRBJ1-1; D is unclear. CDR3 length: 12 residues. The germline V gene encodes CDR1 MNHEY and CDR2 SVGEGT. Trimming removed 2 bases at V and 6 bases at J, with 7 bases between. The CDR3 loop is CASSYPGPEAFF. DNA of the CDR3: TGTGCCAGCAGTTACCCCGGGCCTGAAGCTTTCTTT.

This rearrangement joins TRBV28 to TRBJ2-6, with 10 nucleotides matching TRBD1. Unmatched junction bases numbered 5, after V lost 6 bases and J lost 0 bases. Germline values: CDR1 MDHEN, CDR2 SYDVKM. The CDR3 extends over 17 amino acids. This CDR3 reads CASSPGTGVSGANVLTF. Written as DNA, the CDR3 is TGTGCCAGCAGCCCCGGGACAGGGGTCTCTGGGGCCAACGTCCTGACTTTC.

The CDR3 region has the DNA TGTGCCAGCAGCCAAGACAGCAATGAGCAGTTCTTC. This translates into CASSQDSNEQFF. The chain has TRBV5-4 and TRBJ2-1; D possibly corresponds to TRBD1 (5 bases). The CDR3 has 12 amino acids. Trimming took off 4 bases at V and 6 bases at J, with 8 bases between the two ends. CDR1 and CDR2 from the germline V gene are SGHNT and YYREEE (reference sequence).

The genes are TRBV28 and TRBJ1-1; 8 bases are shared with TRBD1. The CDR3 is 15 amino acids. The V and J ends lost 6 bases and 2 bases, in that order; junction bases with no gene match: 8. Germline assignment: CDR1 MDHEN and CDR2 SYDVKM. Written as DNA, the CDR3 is TGTGCCAGCAGAAGACCGACAGGGGAAAACACTGAAGCTTTCTTT. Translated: CASRRPTGENTEAFF.

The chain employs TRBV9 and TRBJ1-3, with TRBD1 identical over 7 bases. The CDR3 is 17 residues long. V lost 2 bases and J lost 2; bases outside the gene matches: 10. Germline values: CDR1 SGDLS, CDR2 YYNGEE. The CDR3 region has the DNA TGTGCCAGCAGCGTCACACCAGGGGACAGCACTGGAAACACCATATATTTT. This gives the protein CASSVTPGDSTGNTIYF.